These 31 T cell receptor beta chains were sequenced from one sample in a study of blood T cell repertoires in COVID-19. Using immunoSEQ multiplex PCR, the repertoire was profiled, and TCRdb retains in-frame clones only, with some absent. The table lists hundreds of thousands of clones, 65% to 90% of them singletons. The sequenced sample consisted of PBMCs or T cells enriched from blood (not recorded which). All receptors come from a woman between 45 and 65 years old with acute COVID-19.

This chain uses TRBV7-9 with TRBJ1-1; unclear D gene. This CDR3 contains 17 residues. CDR1 is SEHNR, CDR2 FQNEAQ, per germline (reference sequence). Trimming took 0 bases from V and 3 from J, leaving 17 bases between them. The CDR3 nucleotides are TGTGCCAGCAGCTTAGCGCCTCCAACGTGGGGAGACACTGAAGCTTTCTTT. Translation: CASSLAPPTWGDTEAFF.

The J gene is TRBJ1-6, the V gene TRBV3-1 (or the pseudogene TRBV3-2); D ambiguous. The germline V and J ends were trimmed by 1 base and 7 bases, with 11 bases remaining between them. The CDR3 spans 15 residues. In germline, CDR1 is LGHDT, CDR2 YNNKEL (reference sequence). The CDR3: CASSQARGRNSPLHF. The DNA for the CDR3 is TGTGCCAGCAGCCAAGCGCGAGGGCGGAATTCACCCCTCCACTTT.

The chain joins TRBV18 to TRBJ1-5, with TRBD1 identical over 7 bases. Trimming cost V 2 bases and J 4 bases; bases outside gene matches: 5. Germline V gene sequence: CDR1 KGHSH, CDR2 LQKENI. CDR3 length: 15 amino acids. The CDR3 DNA follows: TGTGCCAGCTCACCAGACAGGGTCGGGAATCAGCCCCAGCATTTT. This encodes CASSPDRVGNQPQHF.

V gene TRBV5-4 combines with J gene TRBJ1-1; a weak D match, TRBD1 (5 bases). This CDR3 is 14 amino acids long. Germline V CDR1 and CDR2: SGHNT, YYREEE (reference sequence). The germline V and J ends were trimmed by 0 bases and 10 bases, with 16 bases remaining between them. CDR3 region: CASSLGGGTEGAFF. As DNA, the CDR3 is TGTGCCAGCAGCTTGGGCGGAGGGACTGAGGGAGCTTTCTTT.

The gene calls are TRBV7-6 and TRBJ1-1, with 8 nucleotides matching TRBD1. The junction had 6 bases not matched to a gene; V was cut back by 5 bases and J by 1 base. CDR3 length equals 15 residues. The germline CDR1 and CDR2 sequences are SGHVS and FNYEAQ. Written as DNA, the CDR3 is TGTGCCAGCAGCCTTCGACAGGGGCAGAACACTGAAGCTTTCTTT. Translating it yields CASSLRQGQNTEAFF.

The chain combines TRBV7-2 with TRBJ1-2; no reliable D call. The CDR3 runs to 16 residues. Germline-derived CDR1 and CDR2 are SGHTA and FQGNSA. Trimming removed 8 bases from V and 0 bases from J, with 19 bases in between. The CDR3 DNA sequence: TGTGCCAGCGCTCCAAGAGTGGTTCGGGCTAACTATGGCTACACCTTC. Translation: CASAPRVVRANYGYTF.

This chain connects TRBV19 to TRBJ1-5, with D perhaps matching TRBD1 (6 bases). CDR1 is LNHDA, CDR2 SQIVND, per germline (reference sequence). Trimming removed 6 bases at V and 1 base at J, with 13 bases between. This CDR3 is built from 15 residues. The CDR3 loop is CASRGGGPSNQPQHF. The DNA of the CDR3 is TGTGCCAGTAGGGGAGGGGGGCCGAGCAATCAGCCCCAGCATTTT.

The genes are TRBV19 and TRBJ2-1, with a weak D call TRBD2 (5 bases). The V and J ends lost 3 bases and 7 bases respectively, with 7 bases between them. Germline CDR1 and CDR2: LNHDA and SQIVND (reference sequence). This CDR3 spans 12 amino acids. The CDR3 bases are TGTGCCAGTAGTATGAGAGGGAATGAGCAGTTCTTC. It yields the protein CASSMRGNEQFF.

The V and J genes are TRBV30 and TRBJ1-2; tentative D call: TRBD1 (6 bases). V was trimmed by 2 bases and J by 0 bases, leaving 13 bases between them. This CDR3 has 15 amino acids. Germline V lookup: CDR1 GTSNPN, CDR2 SVGIG (reference sequence). For the CDR3, the DNA is TGTGCCTGGAGTTGGGGGCAGTCTGCTAACTATGGCTACACCTTC. This translates into CAWSWGQSANYGYTF.

This clone was seen only a few times. Other DNA sequences of this sample code for an identical CDR3. This chain links TRBV19 with TRBJ1-3; TRBD1 matches at 7 bases. CDR3 size: 17 residues. Germline V gene data show CDR1 as LNHDA and CDR2 as SQIVND (reference sequence). V shed 3 bases and J 3 bases; nucleotides not matched to a gene: 11. The CDR3 DNA reads TGTGCCAGTAGTATCAACGTTGGGACAGCGGATGGAAACACCATATATTTT. Translated, it gives CASSINVGTADGNTIYF.

The chain employs TRBV11-2 and TRBJ1-1, with 7 positions matching TRBD1. The CDR3 totals 15 residues. Germline V lookup: CDR1 SGHAT, CDR2 FQNNGV. V trimming: 5 bases; J trimming: 0 bases; junction bases outside the gene matches: 6. This CDR3 is CASSKGQIMNTEAFF. The CDR3 nucleotides read TGTGCCAGCAGCAAGGGACAGATAATGAACACTGAAGCTTTCTTT.

The rearrangement uses TRBV14 and TRBJ1-6, with 9 bases fitting TRBD1. CDR1 and CDR2 from the germline V gene are SGHDN and FVKESK. The CDR3 runs 22 residues. J was trimmed by 2 bases and V by 2 bases; bases with no gene match: 19. The CDR3 sequence: CASSQSPWRDRELEAYNSPLHF. The CDR3, as DNA: TGTGCCAGCAGCCAATCCCCCTGGCGGGACAGGGAATTGGAGGCCTATAATTCACCCCTCCACTTT.

This chain links TRBV5-6 with TRBJ1-4; D call uncertain. Trimming removed 2 bases at V and 0 bases at J, with 8 bases between. From germline, CDR1 is SGHDT and CDR2 YYEEEE. The CDR3 is 15 amino acids. The chain's CDR3 is CASSFYTTTNEKLFF. CDR3 nucleotide sequence: TGTGCCAGCAGCTTCTATACCACAACTAATGAAAAACTGTTTTTT.

The V call is TRBV10-3, the J call TRBJ1-1; 7 nucleotides match TRBD1. V lost 10 bases to trimming and J lost 4 bases; unmatched junction nucleotides: 6. CDR1 and CDR2 (germline): ENHRY, SYGVKD. The CDR3 has 12 amino acids. CDR3 DNA sequence: TGTGCCACCCGACAGGGACGCACTGAAGCTTTCTTT. Protein product: CATRQGRTEAFF.

This chain links TRBV7-6 with TRBJ2-2, with TRBD1 as a possible D gene (6 bases). V was shortened by 5 bases and J by 4 bases, with 14 bases between the two germline ends. The CDR3 spans 15 residues. Per the germline V gene, CDR1 is SGHVS and CDR2 is FNYEAQ. CDR3: CASSVTGSATGELFF. The CDR3 DNA reads as TGTGCCAGCAGCGTAACAGGGTCCGCCACCGGGGAGCTGTTTTTT. Full variable domain (missing parts from reference TRBV7-6 and TRBJ2-2): GAGVSQSPRYKVTKRGQDVALRCDPISGHVSLYWYRQALGQGPEFLTYFNYEAQQDKSGLPNDRFSAERPEGSISTLTIQRTEQRDSAMYRCASSVTGSATGELFFGEGSRLTVL.

The V gene is TRBV12-3 or TRBV12-4, the J gene TRBJ1-2; 9 positions agree with TRBD1. J lost 7 bases, V lost 6 bases, and 6 bases had no gene match. The CDR3 has 13 amino acids. Here the CDR3 reads CASRRDRVGGYTF. The CDR3 DNA follows: TGTGCCAGCAGACGGGACAGGGTGGGTGGCTACACCTTC.

This clone was observed a handful of times. V gene TRBV7-6 combines with J gene TRBJ1-1, with 8 nucleotides matching TRBD1. This CDR3 has 15 amino acids. Germline V CDR1 and CDR2: SGHVS, FNYEAQ. Trimming removed 4 bases from V and 1 base from J; junction bases left unmatched: 5. The CDR3 sequence: CASSSTGAGNTEAFF. As DNA, the CDR3 is TGTGCCAGCAGCTCGACAGGGGCCGGGAACACTGAAGCTTTCTTT.

The rearrangement links TRBV19 to TRBJ1-4; the D is unclear. The ends were cut back, 3 bases at V and 0 bases at J, with 5 bases in the middle. The CDR3 has 14 residues. The germline V gene encodes CDR1 LNHDA and CDR2 SQIVND (reference sequence). In nucleotides, the CDR3 is TGTGCCAGTAGTATTAGCGCAACTAATGAAAAACTGTTTTTT. Translating it yields CASSISATNEKLFF.

The chain combines TRBV5-1 with TRBJ1-2, with D possibly TRBD1 on 5 matching bases. V shed 4 bases and J shed 5 bases, with 15 bases lying between them. The CDR3 extends over 14 amino acids. Germline CDR1 SGHRS, CDR2 YFSETQ. CDR3 loop: CASSMLDGGYGYTF. The CDR3 coding sequence is TGCGCCAGCAGCATGCTGGACGGGGGGTATGGCTACACCTTC.

A single count supports this clone. The chain recombines TRBV7-2 with TRBJ2-1; TRBD2 agrees at 13 bases. Trimming cost V 6 bases and J 4 bases; bases outside gene matches: 3. Germline V gene data show CDR1 as SGHTA and CDR2 as FQGNSA. The length of the CDR3 is 15 residues. The CDR3 nucleotides read TGTGCCAGCAGTCCGACTAGCGGGGGGTACAATGAGCAGTTCTTC. It encodes CASSPTSGGYNEQFF.

V usage is TRBV7-9 and J usage is TRBJ1-1, with D perhaps TRBD1 (6 bases). Germline-derived CDR1 and CDR2 are SEHNR and FQNEAQ (reference sequence). CDR3 length equals 14 residues. The V end was cut by 0 bases, the J end by 1 base, with 6 bases between. DNA for the CDR3: TGTGCCAGCAGCTTAGCGGGGGCGAACACTGAAGCTTTCTTT. Protein sequence: CASSLAGANTEAFF.

The V gene is TRBV13, the J gene TRBJ2-7, with D hard to call. Trimming took 4 bases from V and 4 from J, leaving 17 bases between them. In germline, CDR1 is PRHDT, CDR2 FYEKMQ (reference sequence). This CDR3 is 15 amino acids long. The CDR3 region has the DNA TGTGCCAGCAGCTCCTCTAGAAGCCTAAGGTACGAGCAGTACTTC. Amino acids: CASSSSRSLRYEQYF.

The chain uses TRBV7-2 and TRBJ1-2; 8 nucleotides align to TRBD1. V gave up 5 bases and J gave up 5 bases; unmatched junction bases: 13. CDR3 length: 16 amino acids. From germline, CDR1 is SGHTA and CDR2 FQGNSA. CDR3 protein: CASSPDYGQGIYGYTF. The CDR3 DNA reads TGTGCCAGCAGCCCGGATTACGGACAGGGAATTTATGGCTACACCTTC.

The V and J genes are TRBV11-2 and TRBJ1-1; the match to TRBD1 covers 11 bases. CDR3 size: 17 residues. In germline, CDR1 is SGHAT, CDR2 FQNNGV. V was pared by 0 bases and J by 11 bases, with 14 bases of the junction left unmatched. DNA for the CDR3: TGTGCCAGCAGCTTAGATCTCGGTGGGACAGGGGGTGAAAAGGCTTTCTTT. Translated, it gives CASSLDLGGTGGEKAFF.

For the CDR3, the DNA is TGCGCCAGCAGCTTGAAGTCTAGCGGGGGTACACTCTCCTACGAGCAGTACTTC. Protein: CASSLKSSGGTLSYEQYF. The rearrangement links TRBV5-1 to TRBJ2-7; 10 positions agree with TRBD2. The germline gives CDR1 SGHRS, CDR2 YFSETQ. V dropped 1 base and J dropped 0; count of bases not matched to a gene: 10. This CDR3 has 18 amino acids.

In its sample, this clone was seen a few times. This chain connects TRBV7-2 to TRBJ1-4; possible D gene TRBD1, 6 bases. The ends were cut back, 1 base at V and 5 bases at J, with 8 bases in the middle. This CDR3 has 14 amino acids. The germline V gene has CDR1 SGHTA and CDR2 FQGNSA. The CDR3 nucleotides read TGTGCCAGCAGCTTAGGGGGGCTGAATGAAAAACTGTTTTTT. Residues: CASSLGGLNEKLFF.

This clone was seen a few times. The J gene is TRBJ2-3, the V gene TRBV24-1; TRBD1 might be the D (7 bases). V was clipped by 3 bases and J by 1 base, with 10 bases between them. The length of the CDR3 is 15 residues. Germline CDR1 KGHDR, CDR2 SFDVKD. The CDR3 sequence: CATSDGGTGTDTQYF. CDR3 DNA sequence: TGTGCCACCAGTGATGGCGGGACAGGCACAGATACGCAGTATTTT.

J is TRBJ2-1 and V is TRBV9, with unresolved D. Germline V CDR1 and CDR2: SGDLS, YYNGEE. Between the trimmed V and J ends, which lost 4 bases and 0 bases, there was a span of 8 bases. This CDR3 region has 14 residues. This CDR3 is CASSRGSSYNEQFF. CDR3 DNA: TGTGCCAGCAGCCGCGGCAGCTCCTACAATGAGCAGTTCTTC.

J is TRBJ1-5 and V is TRBV23-1; D ambiguous. TRBV23-1 is placed among ORFs of uncertain function. With 1 base removed from V and 0 bases from J, the gap between germline ends came to 19 bases. CDR3 length equals 19 residues. The CDR3 sequence: CASSQLGLARAYSNQPQHF. Written as DNA, the CDR3 is TGCGCCAGCAGTCAATTAGGACTAGCTAGGGCGTATAGCAATCAGCCCCAGCATTTT.

J is TRBJ1-1 and V is TRBV6-1; D is possibly TRBD1 (5 bases). Trimming pared 2 bases from V and 6 bases from J, leaving 16 bases between. Per germline, CDR1 MNHNS and CDR2 SASEGT. This CDR3 spans 15 amino acids. The CDR3 region is CASSERRTGSAEAFF. Written as DNA, the CDR3 is TGTGCCAGCAGTGAAAGACGAACAGGATCAGCTGAAGCTTTCTTT.

This chain uses TRBV7-8 with TRBJ1-1, with 8 positions matching TRBD1. The CDR3 has 13 residues. The V and J ends lost 5 bases and 7 bases, in that order; junction bases with no gene match: 6. Germline CDR1 reads SGHVS; CDR2 reads FQNEAQ. The CDR3 DNA follows: TGTGCCAGCAGCCGGACAGGGTGGGATGAAGCTTTCTTT. It translates to CASSRTGWDEAFF.